Listed below are T cell receptor beta chains from one sample, sequenced in a study of shared clonotypes between healthy human individuals. Profiled with immunoSEQ multiplex PCR; TCRdb holds only in-frame clones, not every one. The sample includes about 1.9 million clones, around 95% of them seen just once. Material: naive CD8+ T cells from PBMCs. The origin of the receptors is a man aged 18 to 30 in good health. Some clones in this sample may be carry-over from other donors' samples. Each CDR3 is given with its conserved first and last residue. The order of the fields is D gene, clone size, J gene, V gene, CDR3 length, CDR3 DNA, CDR3 protein. The D gene is left open where the match is weak. Clone size is shown for a subset of rows, as once, few, many or a class of expanded clone.

>TRBD2|.|TRBJ2-7|TRBV5-6|14
TGTGCCAGCAGCTGGGGACTACCTGGCCACGAGCAGTACTTC
CASSWGLPGHEQYF
>.|.|TRBJ1-1|TRBV5-6|18
TGTGCCAGCAGCTTGAGATTCAGGGATGCAGTCATGAACACTGAAGCTTTCTTT
CASSLRFRDAVMNTEAFF
>.|.|TRBJ1-2|TRBV11-2|17
TGTGCCAGCAGCTTGAACTCAGTTAATGGCAGACCCTATGGCTACACCTTC
CASSLNSVNGRPYGYTF
>.|few|TRBJ1-1|TRBV9|14
TGTGCCAGCAGCGTACAGGGGATGAACACTGAAGCTTTCTTT
CASSVQGMNTEAFF
>TRBD1|.|TRBJ2-2|TRBV7-6|15
TGTGCCAGCAGCTTCTCGACAGGGTTCCACGGGGAGCTGTTTTTT
CASSFSTGFHGELFF
>TRBD1|.|TRBJ2-7|TRBV2|12
TGTGCCAGCAGCGGCGACAGGGTTGAGCAGTACTTC
CASSGDRVEQYF
>.|.|TRBJ2-1|TRBV7-9|14
TGTGCCAGCAGCTTAGTTGGAGGTAGCGGTGAGCAGTTCTTC
CASSLVGGSGEQFF
>.|.|TRBJ2-3|TRBV29-1|10
TGCAGCGGCGTACAAGATACGCAGTATTTT
CSGVQDTQYF
>.|.|TRBJ1-2|TRBV6-1|15
TGTGCCAGCAGTGAAGCGGTCAGGCCTCTATATGGCTACACCTTC
CASSEAVRPLYGYTF
>TRBD2|.|TRBJ2-7|TRBV4-1|15
TGCGCCAGCAGCCAAGCCCCGGGACTAAAATACGAGCAGTACTTC
CASSQAPGLKYEQYF
>.|.|TRBJ2-7|TRBV14|14
TGTGCCAGCAGCTTAGGACACCTCTCCTACGAGCAGTACTTC
CASSLGHLSYEQYF
>.|.|TRBJ2-1|TRBV18|15
TGTGCCAGCTCACCATCCCCCGGGACAAACAATGAGCAGTTCTTC
CASSPSPGTNNEQFF
>.|.|TRBJ1-4|TRBV7-6|14
TGTGCCAGCAGCTTGGACACAACTAATGAAAAACTGTTTTTT
CASSLDTTNEKLFF
>TRBD2|.|TRBJ2-7|TRBV7-6|15
TGTGCCAGCAGCCATCTAGCGGAGGGACCCTACGAGCAGTACTTC
CASSHLAEGPYEQYF
>.|.|TRBJ2-2|TRBV11-2|17
TGTGCCAGCAGCTTAGAGAGAACGGGAGCGGACACCGGGGAGCTGTTTTTT
CASSLERTGADTGELFF
>.|once|TRBJ2-5|TRBV28|13
TGTGCCAGCAGTTTATGGGGGGGAGAGACCCAGTACTTC
CASSLWGGETQYF
>TRBD2|.|TRBJ2-2|TRBV7-9|16
TGTGCCAGCAGCTCCGGGACTAGCGGGAGTGCGGGGGAGCTGTTTTTT
CASSSGTSGSAGELFF
>.|.|TRBJ2-1|TRBV5-6|12
TGTGCCAGCAGCCCCCGACACAATGAGCAGTTCTTC
CASSPRHNEQFF
>.|.|TRBJ2-5|TRBV18|15
TGTGCCAGCTCACGTGGGGTGTATTACGGGGAGACCCAGTACTTC
CASSRGVYYGETQYF
>.|.|TRBJ2-7|TRBV9|18
TGTGCCAGCAGCGTAGACCCGGGTACGACCTATAGCTCCTACGAGCAGTACTTC
CASSVDPGTTYSSYEQYF
>.|.|TRBJ2-1|TRBV2|15
TGTGCCAGCAGTTTTGGTTCGGGGACCTACAATGAGCAGTTCTTC
CASSFGSGTYNEQFF
>.|.|TRBJ2-6|TRBV7-9|16
TGTGCCAGCAGCTTGGGATGGGGGCCTGGGGCCAACGTCCTGACTTTC
CASSLGWGPGANVLTF
>.|.|TRBJ2-2|TRBV27|21
TGTGCCAGCAGTTCCGCGATCCAAAGAAGACCCGGGACTGGTGACACCGGGGAGCTGTTTTTT
CASSSAIQRRPGTGDTGELFF
>.|.|TRBJ1-1|TRBV27|13
TGTGCCAGCGGAATCTTTATGAACACTGAAGCTTTCTTT
CASGIFMNTEAFF
>.|.|TRBJ1-4|TRBV28|16
TGTGCCAGCAGTTTATATCCCGACACGTCTAATGAAAAACTGTTTTTT
CASSLYPDTSNEKLFF
>.|.|TRBJ1-2|TRBV5-4|14
TGTGCCAGCAGCTTGGACGGGGGTGGCCATGGCTACACCTTC
CASSLDGGGHGYTF
>TRBD1|.|TRBJ1-3|TRBV28|14
TGTGCCAGCAGCTTAGAGACAGGGGGAAGGGTCATATATTTT
CASSLETGGRVIYF
>TRBD2|once|TRBJ2-2|TRBV9|17
TGTGCCAGCAGCTTCCCCGGGACTAGCGATGAAACCGGGGAGCTGTTTTTT
CASSFPGTSDETGELFF
>.|.|TRBJ2-7|TRBV4-2|14
TGTGCCAGCAGCCAAGATCCTGGGATCTACGAGCAGTACTTC
CASSQDPGIYEQYF
>.|.|TRBJ1-4|TRBV2|14
TGTGCCAGCAGTGTGGGATTCGGGACAGAAAAACTGTTTTTT
CASSVGFGTEKLFF
>.|.|TRBJ2-1|TRBV28|16
TGTGCCAGCAGTTTACGGACCGTGGGCTGGAACAATGAGCAGTTCTTC
CASSLRTVGWNNEQFF
>.|.|TRBJ2-5|TRBV27|12
TGTGCCAGCTCGAACGAAGAAAAGACCCAGTACTTC
CASSNEEKTQYF
>.|few|TRBJ1-5|TRBV28|14
TGTGCCAGCAGTTTGGGACACGGCAATCAGCCCCAGCATTTT
CASSLGHGNQPQHF
>.|.|TRBJ1-2|TRBV12-5|13
TGTGCTAGTGGTTTGGCGGGGTTTTATGGCTACACCTTC
CASGLAGFYGYTF
>.|.|TRBJ2-1|TRBV6-5|11
TGTGCCAGCAGTGCTAGCAATGAGCAGTTCTTC
CASSASNEQFF
>.|.|TRBJ2-7|TRBV6-1|15
TGTGCCAGCAGTGTTGGGCGGGAAGGGTCCTACGAGCAGTACTTC
CASSVGREGSYEQYF
>TRBD2|.|TRBJ2-7|TRBV27|15
TGTGCCAGCAGTTTCGGGGGGTTCAGCTCCTACGAGCAGTACTTC
CASSFGGFSSYEQYF
>.|.|TRBJ2-1|TRBV5-1|14
TGCGCCAGCAACAAACAGGGAGGTTGGAATGAGCAGTTCTTC
CASNKQGGWNEQFF
>.|.|TRBJ2-1|TRBV27|13
TGTGCCAGCAGCAGGAGCTCCTACAATGAGCAGTTCTTC
CASSRSSYNEQFF
>.|.|TRBJ2-2|TRBV19|14
TGTGCCAGTAGGAACGGACCGTTTACCGGGGAGCTGTTTTTT
CASRNGPFTGELFF
>.|.|TRBJ2-3|TRBV6-4|15
TGTGCCAGCAGTGTCGATATACGGGACACAGATACGCAGTATTTT
CASSVDIRDTDTQYF